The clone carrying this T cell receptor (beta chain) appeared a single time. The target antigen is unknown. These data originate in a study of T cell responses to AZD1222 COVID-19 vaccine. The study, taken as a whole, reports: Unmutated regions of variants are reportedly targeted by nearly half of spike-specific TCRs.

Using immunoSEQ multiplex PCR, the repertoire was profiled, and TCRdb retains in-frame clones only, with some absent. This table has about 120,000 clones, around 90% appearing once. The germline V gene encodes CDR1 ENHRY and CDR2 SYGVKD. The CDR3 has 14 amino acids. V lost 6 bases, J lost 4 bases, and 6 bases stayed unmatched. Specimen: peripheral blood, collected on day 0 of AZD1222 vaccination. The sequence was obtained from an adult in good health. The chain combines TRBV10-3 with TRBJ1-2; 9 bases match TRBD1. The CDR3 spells CAIRGTGTSYGYTF. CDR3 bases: TGTGCCATCAGAGGGACAGGGACTAGCTATGGCTACACCTTC.